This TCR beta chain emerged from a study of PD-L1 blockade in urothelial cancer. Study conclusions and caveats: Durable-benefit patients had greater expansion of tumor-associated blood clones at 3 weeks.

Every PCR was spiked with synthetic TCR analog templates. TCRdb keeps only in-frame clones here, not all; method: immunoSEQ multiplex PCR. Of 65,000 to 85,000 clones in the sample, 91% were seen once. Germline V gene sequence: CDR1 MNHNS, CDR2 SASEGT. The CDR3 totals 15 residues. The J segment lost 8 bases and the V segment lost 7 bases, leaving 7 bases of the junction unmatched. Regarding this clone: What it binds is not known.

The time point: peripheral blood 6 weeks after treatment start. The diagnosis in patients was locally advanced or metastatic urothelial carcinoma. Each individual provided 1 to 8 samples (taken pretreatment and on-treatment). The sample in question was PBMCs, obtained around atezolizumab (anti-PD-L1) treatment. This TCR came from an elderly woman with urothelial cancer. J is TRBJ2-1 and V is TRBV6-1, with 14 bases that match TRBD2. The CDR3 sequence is CASTRLAGGFDEQFF. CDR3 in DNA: TGTGCCAGCACTCGACTAGCGGGAGGGTTCGATGAGCAGTTCTTC.